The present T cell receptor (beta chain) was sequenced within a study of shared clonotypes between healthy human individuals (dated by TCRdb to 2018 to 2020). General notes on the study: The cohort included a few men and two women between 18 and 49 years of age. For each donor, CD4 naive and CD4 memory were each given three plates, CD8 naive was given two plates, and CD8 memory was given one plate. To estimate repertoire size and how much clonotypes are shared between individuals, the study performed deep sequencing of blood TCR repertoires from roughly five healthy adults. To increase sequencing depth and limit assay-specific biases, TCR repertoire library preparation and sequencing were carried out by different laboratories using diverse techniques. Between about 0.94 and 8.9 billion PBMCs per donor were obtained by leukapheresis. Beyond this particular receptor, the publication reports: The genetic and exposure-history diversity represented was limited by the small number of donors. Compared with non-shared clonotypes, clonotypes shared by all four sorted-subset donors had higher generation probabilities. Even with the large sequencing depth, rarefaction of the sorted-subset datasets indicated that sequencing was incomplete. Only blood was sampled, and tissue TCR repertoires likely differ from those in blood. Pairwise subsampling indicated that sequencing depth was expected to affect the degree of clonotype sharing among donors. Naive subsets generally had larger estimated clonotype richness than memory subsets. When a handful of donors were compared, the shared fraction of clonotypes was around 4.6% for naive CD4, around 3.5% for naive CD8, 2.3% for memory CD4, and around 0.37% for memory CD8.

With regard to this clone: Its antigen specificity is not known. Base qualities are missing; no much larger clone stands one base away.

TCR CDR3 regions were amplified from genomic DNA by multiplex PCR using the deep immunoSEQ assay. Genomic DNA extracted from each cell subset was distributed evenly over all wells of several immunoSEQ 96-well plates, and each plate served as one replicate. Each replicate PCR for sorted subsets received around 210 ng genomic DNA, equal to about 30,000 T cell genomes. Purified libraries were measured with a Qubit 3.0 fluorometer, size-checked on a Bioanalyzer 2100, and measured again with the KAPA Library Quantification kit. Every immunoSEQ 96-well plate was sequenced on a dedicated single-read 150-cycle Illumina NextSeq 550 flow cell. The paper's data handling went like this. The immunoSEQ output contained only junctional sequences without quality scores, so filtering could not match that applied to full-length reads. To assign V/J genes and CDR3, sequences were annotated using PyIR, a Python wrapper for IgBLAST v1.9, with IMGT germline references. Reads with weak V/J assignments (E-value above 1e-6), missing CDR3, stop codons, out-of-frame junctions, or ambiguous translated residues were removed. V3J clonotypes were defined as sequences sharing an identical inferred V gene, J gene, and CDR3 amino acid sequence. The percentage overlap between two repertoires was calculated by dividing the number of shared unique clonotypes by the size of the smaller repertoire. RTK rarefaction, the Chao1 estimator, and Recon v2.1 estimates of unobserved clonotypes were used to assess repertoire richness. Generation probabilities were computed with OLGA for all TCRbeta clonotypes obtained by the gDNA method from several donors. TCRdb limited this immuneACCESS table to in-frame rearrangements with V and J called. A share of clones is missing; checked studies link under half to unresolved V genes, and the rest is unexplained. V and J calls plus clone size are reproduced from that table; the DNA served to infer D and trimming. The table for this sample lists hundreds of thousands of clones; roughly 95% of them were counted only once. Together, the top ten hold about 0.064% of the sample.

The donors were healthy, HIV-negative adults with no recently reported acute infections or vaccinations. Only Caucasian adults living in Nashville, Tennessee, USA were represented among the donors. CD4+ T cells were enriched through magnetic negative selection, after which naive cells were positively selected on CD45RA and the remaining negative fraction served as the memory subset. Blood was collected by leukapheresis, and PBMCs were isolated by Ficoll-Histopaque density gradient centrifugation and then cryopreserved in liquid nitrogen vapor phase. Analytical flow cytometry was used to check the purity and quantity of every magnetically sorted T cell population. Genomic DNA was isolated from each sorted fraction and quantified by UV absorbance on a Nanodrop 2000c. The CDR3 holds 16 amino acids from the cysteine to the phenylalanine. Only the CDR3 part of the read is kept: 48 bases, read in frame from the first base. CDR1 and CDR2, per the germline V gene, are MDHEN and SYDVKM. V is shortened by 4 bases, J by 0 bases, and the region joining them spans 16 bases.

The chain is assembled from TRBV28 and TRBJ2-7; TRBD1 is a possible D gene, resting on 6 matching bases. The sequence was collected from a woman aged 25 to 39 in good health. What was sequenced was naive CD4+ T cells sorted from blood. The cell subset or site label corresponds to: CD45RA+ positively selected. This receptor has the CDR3 CASSSETGSTSYEQYF. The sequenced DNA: TGTGCCAGCAGTTCGGAAACAGGGTCGACCTCCTACGAGCAGTACTTC.